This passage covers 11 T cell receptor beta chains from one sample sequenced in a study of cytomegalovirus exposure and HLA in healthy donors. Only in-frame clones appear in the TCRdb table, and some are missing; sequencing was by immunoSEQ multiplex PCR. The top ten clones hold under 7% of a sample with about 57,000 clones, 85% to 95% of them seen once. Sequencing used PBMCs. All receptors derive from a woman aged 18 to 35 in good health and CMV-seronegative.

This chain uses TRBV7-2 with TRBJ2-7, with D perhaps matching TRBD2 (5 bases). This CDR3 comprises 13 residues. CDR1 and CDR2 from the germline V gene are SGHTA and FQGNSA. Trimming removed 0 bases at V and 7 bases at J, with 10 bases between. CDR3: CASSLAGAGEQYV. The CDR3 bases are TGTGCCAGCAGCTTAGCGGGAGCTGGTGAGCAGTACGTC.

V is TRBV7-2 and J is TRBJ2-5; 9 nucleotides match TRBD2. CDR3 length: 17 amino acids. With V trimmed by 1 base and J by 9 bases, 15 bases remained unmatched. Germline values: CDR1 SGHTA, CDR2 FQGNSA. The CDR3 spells CASSLVASGTPGSSQYF. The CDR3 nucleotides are TGTGCCAGCAGCTTAGTAGCTAGCGGGACCCCCGGATCTTCCCAGTACTTC. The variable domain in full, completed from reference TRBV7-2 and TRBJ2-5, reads GAGVSQSPSNKVTEKGKDVELRCDPISGHTALYWYRQSLGQGLEFLIYFQGNSAPDKSGLPSDRFSAERTGGSVSTLTIQRTQQEDSAVYLCASSLVASGTPGSSQYFGPGTRLLVL.

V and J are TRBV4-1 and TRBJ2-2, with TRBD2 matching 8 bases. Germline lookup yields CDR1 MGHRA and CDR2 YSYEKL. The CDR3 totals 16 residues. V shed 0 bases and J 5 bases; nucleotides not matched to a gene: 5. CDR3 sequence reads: CASSQDPGLETGELFF. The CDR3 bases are TGCGCCAGCAGCCAAGATCCGGGACTAGAAACCGGGGAGCTGTTTTTT.

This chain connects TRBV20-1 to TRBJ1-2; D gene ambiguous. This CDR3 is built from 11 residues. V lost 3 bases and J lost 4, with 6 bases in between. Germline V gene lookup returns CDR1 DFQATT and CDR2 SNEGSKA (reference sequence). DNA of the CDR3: TGCAGTGCTAGGACACTCTATGGCTACACCTTC. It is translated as CSARTLYGYTF.

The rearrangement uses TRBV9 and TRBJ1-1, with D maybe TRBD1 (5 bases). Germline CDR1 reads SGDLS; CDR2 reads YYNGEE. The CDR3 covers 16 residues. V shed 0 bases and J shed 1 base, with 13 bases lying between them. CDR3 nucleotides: TGTGCCAGCAGCGTAGGGGCTTCGCAGGGGAACACTGAAGCTTTCTTT. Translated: CASSVGASQGNTEAFF.

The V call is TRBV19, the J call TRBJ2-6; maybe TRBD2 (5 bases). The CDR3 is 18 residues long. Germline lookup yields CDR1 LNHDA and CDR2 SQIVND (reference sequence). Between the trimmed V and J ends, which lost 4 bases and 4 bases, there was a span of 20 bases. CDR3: CASSNGITYYEGANVLTF. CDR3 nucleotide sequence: TGTGCCAGTAGTAACGGGATCACCTACTATGAAGGGGCCAACGTCCTGACTTTC.

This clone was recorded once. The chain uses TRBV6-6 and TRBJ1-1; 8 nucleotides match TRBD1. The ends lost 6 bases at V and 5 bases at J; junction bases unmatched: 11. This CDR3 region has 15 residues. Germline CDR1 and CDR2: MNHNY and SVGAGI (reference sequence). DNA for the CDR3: TGTGCCAGCAGCCCTTGGACAGGGAAGGGGACTGAAGCTTTCTTT. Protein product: CASSPWTGKGTEAFF.

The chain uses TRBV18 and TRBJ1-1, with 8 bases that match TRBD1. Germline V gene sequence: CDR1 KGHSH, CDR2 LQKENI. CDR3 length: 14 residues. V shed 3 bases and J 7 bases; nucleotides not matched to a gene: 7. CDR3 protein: CASSPSGTGFEAFF. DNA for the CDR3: TGTGCCAGCTCACCTTCGGGGACAGGCTTTGAAGCTTTCTTT.

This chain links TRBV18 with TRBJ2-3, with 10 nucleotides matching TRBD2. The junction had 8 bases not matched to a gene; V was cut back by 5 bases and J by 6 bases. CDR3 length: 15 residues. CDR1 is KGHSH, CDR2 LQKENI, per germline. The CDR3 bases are TGTGCCAGCTCAACAACTAGCGGGGATGTTGATACGCAGTATTTT. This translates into CASSTTSGDVDTQYF. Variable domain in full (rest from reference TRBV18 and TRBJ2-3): NAGVMQNPRHLVRRRGQEARLRCSPMKGHSHVYWYRQLPEEGLKFMVYLQKENIIDESGMPKERFSAEFPKEGPSILRIQQVVRGDSAAYFCASSTTSGDVDTQYFGPGTRLTVL.

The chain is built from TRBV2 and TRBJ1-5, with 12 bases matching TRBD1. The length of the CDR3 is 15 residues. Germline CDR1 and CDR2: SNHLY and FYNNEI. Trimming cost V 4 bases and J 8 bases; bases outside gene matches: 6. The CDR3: CASSGDRGLTEPQHF. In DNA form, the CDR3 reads TGTGCCAGCAGTGGGGACAGGGGGCTAACTGAGCCCCAGCATTTT. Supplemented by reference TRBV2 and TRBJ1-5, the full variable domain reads EPEVTQTPSHQVTQMGQEVILRCVPISNHLYFYWYRQILGQKVEFLVSFYNNEISEKSEIFDDQFSVERPDGSNFTLKIRSTKLEDSAMYFCASSGDRGLTEPQHFGDGTRLSIL.

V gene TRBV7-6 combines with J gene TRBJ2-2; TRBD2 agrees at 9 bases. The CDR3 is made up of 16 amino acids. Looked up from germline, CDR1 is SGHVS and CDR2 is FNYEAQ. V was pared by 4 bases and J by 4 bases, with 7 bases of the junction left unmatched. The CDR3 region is CASSSRGSGGTGELFF. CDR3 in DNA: TGTGCCAGCAGCTCCCGGGGTAGCGGGGGCACCGGGGAGCTGTTTTTT.